Described below is a single T cell receptor (beta chain) sequence and its context. Germline DNA was also extracted, and blood RNA derived from unsorted whole blood. V lost 8 bases and J lost 1, with 12 bases in between. The CDR3 totals 14 residues. CDR1 and CDR2 (germline): MNHNS, SASEGT. The authors made TCR beta cDNA from 400 to 550 ng total RNA with a constant-region primer. Libraries of TCR beta came from three nested multiplex PCR rounds with slightly modified ARM-PCR. The first two PCR rounds, approximately 10 cycles each, used TRBV1-TRBV30 forward primers and a C-beta reverse primer. Each CDR3 protein is one row after TCRdb ran MiXCR on the multiplex PCR reads. The sample consists of 310,000 or so distinct CDR3 sequences, 45% to 70% of them appearing once. This entry is derived from a study of tumor-infiltrating lymphocytes in primary liver carcinoma.

The TCR originated in a woman under 40 with primary liver carcinoma and hepatitis B virus infection. The rearrangement links TRBV6-1 to TRBJ1-5, with a tentative D call TRBD1 (5 bases). Sequenced sample: peripheral blood. The CDR3 spells CASGRGRSNQPQHF. The CDR3 DNA follows: TGTGCCAGCGGCCGGGGGAGAAGCAATCAGCCCCAGCATTTT.